This TCR beta chain is from a study of early T cells in non-severe SARS-CoV-2 infection. Study-level information: Alpha and beta chains were unpaired, from unsorted whole-blood bulk RNA.

Germline lookup yields CDR1 LGHNT and CDR2 FRNRAP. The length of the CDR3 is 13 residues. Unmatched junction bases numbered 2, after V lost 6 bases and J lost 1 base. This clonotype was found many times. Individual cDNA molecules were tagged with unique molecular identifiers, the study reported. TCRdb analysed the 5' RACE reads with MiXCR anew, one entry per CDR3 protein. The repertoire holds about 55,000 distinct CDR3 sequences, around 6.6% seen once, with 5.5% to 7.5% in the top ten. This rearrangement joins TRBV12-5 to TRBJ2-7; TRBD1 agrees at 8 bases. The sequencing used whole blood, collected at baseline. This clonotype originated in an adult who was a healthcare worker with PCR-confirmed SARS-CoV-2 infection or an uninfected control (not recorded which). The CDR3 sequence is CASGRDRSYEQYF. CDR3 DNA sequence: TGTGCTAGTGGCCGGGACAGGTCCTACGAGCAGTACTTC.